These 9 T cell receptor beta chains were sequenced from one sample in a study of cytomegalovirus exposure and HLA in healthy donors. Sequencing used immunoSEQ multiplex PCR; TCRdb keeps in-frame clones, though not all of them. The sample yields 200,000 or so clones, roughly 85% seen once. Material: PBMCs. The receptor source for this set is a woman between 18 and 30 years old in good health and CMV-seronegative.

V usage is TRBV19 and J usage is TRBJ1-1, with a possible D match to TRBD1 (6 bases). The germline CDR1 and CDR2 sequences are LNHDA and SQIVND (reference sequence). Trimming removed 7 bases at V and 0 bases at J, with 12 bases between. This CDR3 is built from 14 residues. The CDR3 loop reads CASIVGGMNTEAFF. The CDR3 DNA reads TGTGCCAGTATCGTGGGGGGCATGAACACTGAAGCTTTCTTT.

The rearrangement uses TRBV11-2 and TRBJ2-7; TRBD2 might be the D (6 bases). Trimming left V 1 base short and J 2 bases short, with 18 bases between. Germline V CDR1 and CDR2: SGHAT, FQNNGV. The CDR3 has 17 residues. CDR3 nucleotides: TGTGCCAGCAGCTTAGCACCCGGACTCACGGGGGCCTACGAGCAGTACTTC. It translates to CASSLAPGLTGAYEQYF.

The V and J genes are TRBV6-1 and TRBJ2-2; a possible D gene is TRBD1 (6 bases). This CDR3 comprises 16 residues. Trimming pared 1 base from V and 4 bases from J, leaving 13 bases between. Germline CDR1 and CDR2: MNHNS and SASEGT. The DNA of the CDR3 is TGTGCCAGCAGTGAAGAGTACAGGGTGACCACCGGGGAGCTGTTTTTT. Protein: CASSEEYRVTTGELFF.

The rearrangement links TRBV9 to TRBJ1-5; D perhaps matches TRBD1 (6 bases). Trimming shortened V by 0 bases and J by 5 bases, and 12 bases separated the two germline ends. The CDR3 runs 15 residues. CDR1 and CDR2 (germline): SGDLS, YYNGEE. CDR3 DNA: TGTGCCAGCAGCGTAGAACAGGGTGCAGATCAGCCCCAGCATTTT. This translates into CASSVEQGADQPQHF.

This clone has just one count. This sequence joins TRBV6-5 and TRBJ2-1; 8 bases fit TRBD1. J lost 2 bases, V lost 6 bases, and 6 bases had no gene match. CDR1 MNHEY and CDR2 SVGAGI come from the germline V gene. The CDR3 spans 15 residues. The CDR3 spells CASSRDRGTYNEQFF. CDR3 in DNA: TGTGCCAGCAGCCGCGACAGGGGTACCTACAATGAGCAGTTCTTC.

The J gene is TRBJ2-7, the V gene TRBV18; D might be TRBD1 or TRBD2, each matching 6 bases. This CDR3 contains 15 residues. CDR1 and CDR2 (germline): KGHSH, LQKENI. The V end lost 0 bases, the J end lost 4 bases, and 13 bases lay between the germline ends. The CDR3 reads CASSPPGGLMYEQYF. In DNA form, the CDR3 reads TGTGCCAGCTCACCACCCGGGGGCTTAATGTACGAGCAGTACTTC.

This chain connects TRBV30 to TRBJ1-4, with D unclear. The CDR3 runs 13 residues. Per the germline V gene, CDR1 is GTSNPN and CDR2 is SVGIG (reference sequence). The V and J ends lost 6 bases and 4 bases respectively, with 12 bases between them. CDR3 amino acids: CACQTFDNEKLFF. The CDR3 DNA follows: TGTGCCTGCCAGACGTTCGATAATGAAAAACTGTTTTTT. The full variable domain, completed using reference TRBV30 and TRBJ1-4, is SQTIHQWPATLVQPVGSPLSLECTVEGTSNPNLYWYRQAAGRGLQLLFYSVGIGQISSEVPQNLSASRPQDRQFILSSKKLLLSDSGFYLCACQTFDNEKLFFGSGTQLSVL.

The chain joins TRBV4-2 to TRBJ1-1, with D possibly matching TRBD1 (6 bases). The germline V gene has CDR1 LGHNA and CDR2 YNFKEQ. V was clipped by 4 bases and J by 1 base, with 22 bases between them. The CDR3 length is 18 residues. The CDR3 here is CASSLNGGGLGPNTEAFF. The CDR3 bases are TGTGCCAGCAGCCTAAACGGGGGCGGTCTGGGGCCGAACACTGAAGCTTTCTTT.

The CDR3 loop is CASSSTGFWSYNEQFF. CDR3 nucleotide sequence: TGTGCCAGCAGTTCGACAGGGTTTTGGTCCTACAATGAGCAGTTCTTC. This chain links TRBV6-5 with TRBJ2-1; the match to TRBD1 covers 7 bases. Germline V gene lookup returns CDR1 MNHEY and CDR2 SVGAGI. There are 16 residues in the CDR3. With V trimmed by 4 bases and J by 1 base, 7 bases remained unmatched.